One and the same sample provided the 22 T cell receptor beta chains below, sequenced in a study of T cell changes during pregnancy in multiple sclerosis. This table comes from immunoSEQ multiplex PCR, and its TCRdb copy is limited to in-frame clones, with some not included. The sample contains roughly 74,000 clones, approximately 90% of which appear only once. The material sequenced was peripheral blood, taken before pregnancy. These receptors were taken from a female donor with multiple sclerosis, enrolled in a pregnancy study.

This chain connects TRBV11-3 to TRBJ2-1; possible D gene TRBD2, 5 bases. The CDR3 is 16 residues long. Germline CDR1 and CDR2: SGHNT and YENEEA. The V and J ends lost 5 bases and 3 bases respectively, with 17 bases between them. CDR3 DNA sequence: TGTGCCAGCAGCCCAGCCGGGGTGGAGCTCTACAATGAGCAGTTCTTC. Translating it yields CASSPAGVELYNEQFF.

The J gene is TRBJ1-6, the V gene TRBV7-2; D gene unclear. The CDR3 is 17 residues long. Germline V CDR1 and CDR2: SGHTA, FQGNSA. The V end was cut by 2 bases, the J end by 0 bases, with 11 bases between. The CDR3 reads CASSLSSVGSYNSPLHF. For the CDR3, the DNA is TGTGCCAGCAGCTTAAGTTCGGTCGGCTCCTATAATTCACCCCTCCACTTT.

The V and J genes are TRBV10-1 and TRBJ2-2, with D unclear. Germline V gene data show CDR1 as WNHNN and CDR2 as SYGVQD (reference sequence). CDR3 length equals 13 residues. V lost 6 bases, J lost 1 base, and 6 bases lay in between. The CDR3 nucleotides read TGCGCCAGCAGCCGAGAGAACACCGGGGAGCTGTTTTTT. Translated, it gives CASSRENTGELFF.

The chain employs TRBV10-3 and TRBJ2-3; D remains ambiguous. The V gene lost 3 bases and the J gene lost 1 base, with 20 bases spanning the gap. Germline V gene lookup returns CDR1 ENHRY and CDR2 SYGVKD. The CDR3 has 18 amino acids. The CDR3 DNA reads TGTGCCATCAGTGACGATTCCTCCTATATCTCTCGCACAGATACGCAGTATTTT. As protein: CAISDDSSYISRTDTQYF.

This chain uses TRBV28 with TRBJ1-2, with 12 positions matching TRBD1. CDR1 and CDR2 (germline): MDHEN, SYDVKM. The V segment lost 5 bases and the J segment 7 bases; nucleotides outside the gene matches: 11. This CDR3 spans 16 amino acids. For the CDR3, the DNA is TGTGCCAGCAGTCAAATACCGGGACAGGGGGCCTTTGGCTACACCTTC. Protein: CASSQIPGQGAFGYTF.

The V gene is TRBV30, the J gene TRBJ1-2; 10 bases align to TRBD1. The germline gives CDR1 GTSNPN, CDR2 SVGIG (reference sequence). With 2 bases clipped from V and 6 bases from J, the junction kept 6 bases outside the gene matches. The length of the CDR3 is 14 residues. The CDR3 sequence: CAWSWGQGMHGYTF. CDR3 bases: TGTGCCTGGAGTTGGGGACAGGGGATGCATGGCTACACCTTC.

The J gene is TRBJ1-5, the V gene TRBV10-1; the match to TRBD1 covers 7 bases. In germline, CDR1 is WNHNN, CDR2 SYGVQD (reference sequence). This CDR3 spans 19 amino acids. After removal of 6 bases from V and 5 bases from J, the junction contained 22 bases not matched to a gene. CDR3 protein: CASRLKSGTVSPGDQPQHF. CDR3 DNA: TGCGCCAGCAGACTCAAATCCGGGACAGTAAGCCCAGGGGATCAGCCCCAGCATTTT.

The chain joins TRBV7-2 to TRBJ2-7; possible D gene TRBD2, 5 bases. From germline, CDR1 is SGHTA and CDR2 FQGNSA. Trimming shortened V by 0 bases and J by 3 bases, and 9 bases separated the two germline ends. CDR3 size: 14 residues. The CDR3 loop is CASSLAVRDYEQYF. The DNA for the CDR3 is TGTGCCAGCAGCTTAGCGGTCCGGGACTACGAGCAGTACTTC.

The chain couples TRBV4-1 to TRBJ2-1, with 9 bases matching TRBD2. Per germline, CDR1 MGHRA and CDR2 YSYEKL. Trimming cost V 8 bases and J 9 bases; bases outside gene matches: 11. The CDR3 runs 14 residues. This CDR3 is CASSPQRGDGEQFF. Here the CDR3 DNA reads TGCGCCAGCTCGCCCCAGCGGGGGGATGGTGAGCAGTTCTTC.

V and J are TRBV9 and TRBJ2-2, with a possible D match to TRBD2 (5 bases). This CDR3 comprises 17 residues. Germline V gene lookup returns CDR1 SGDLS and CDR2 YYNGEE. With 3 bases removed from V and 0 bases from J, the gap between germline ends came to 15 bases. The CDR3 bases are TGTGCCAGCAGCGCTGGATACGGACTGACGAACACCGGGGAGCTGTTTTTT. This encodes CASSAGYGLTNTGELFF.

The chain combines TRBV27 with TRBJ1-1, with D uncertain. V lost 4 bases to trimming and J lost 0 bases, with 9 bases between them. Per germline, CDR1 MNHEY and CDR2 SMNVEV (reference sequence). This CDR3 is built from 14 residues. This CDR3 is CASSSWQMNTEAFF. Written as DNA, the CDR3 is TGTGCCAGCAGTTCTTGGCAGATGAACACTGAAGCTTTCTTT.

This rearrangement joins TRBV2 to TRBJ2-3, with TRBD2 as a possible D gene (6 bases). CDR3 length: 14 residues. V lost 7 bases to trimming and J lost 2 bases, with 13 bases between them. The germline V gene encodes CDR1 SNHLY and CDR2 FYNNEI. CDR3 DNA sequence: TGTGCCAGCAAAGGGAGGCAACCCACAGATACGCAGTATTTT. It encodes CASKGRQPTDTQYF.

CDR3 sequence: CASNKATGTGVPEAFF. The DNA for the CDR3 is TGTGCCAGCAATAAAGCGACCGGGACAGGGGTACCTGAAGCTTTCTTT. The gene calls are TRBV6-1 and TRBJ1-1, with TRBD1 matching 10 bases. Germline loops: CDR1 MNHNS, CDR2 SASEGT. V trimming: 7 bases; J trimming: 6 bases; junction bases outside the gene matches: 14. This CDR3 has 16 residues.

This chain joins TRBV11-2 and TRBJ2-1; D might be TRBD2 (7 bases). The V gene's germline CDR1 is SGHAT and CDR2 FQNNGV. This CDR3 is 13 amino acids long. Trimming removed 8 bases at V and 7 bases at J, with 15 bases between. DNA of the CDR3: TGTGCCAGCGGTCGGGGGGCAATTAATGAGCAGTTCTTC. It specifies CASGRGAINEQFF. The variable domain in full, with the rest retrieved from reference TRBV11-2 and TRBJ2-1, is EAGVAQSPRYKIIEKRQSVAFWCNPISGHATLYWYQQILGQGPKLLIQFQNNGVVDDSQLPKDRFSAERLKGVDSTLKIQPAKLEDSAVYLCASGRGAINEQFFGPGTRLTVL.

The chain joins TRBV7-2 to TRBJ1-2, with D uncertain. CDR3 length: 12 amino acids. V lost 4 bases and J lost 5, with 8 bases in between. Germline lookup yields CDR1 SGHTA and CDR2 FQGNSA. CDR3: CASSSSSYGYTF. The CDR3 DNA is TGTGCCAGCAGCTCCTCTAGTTATGGCTACACCTTC.

The rearrangement joins TRBV11-1 to TRBJ2-1; D gene uncertain. V shed 2 bases and J shed 4 bases, with 6 bases lying between them. This CDR3 has 13 residues. Germline-derived CDR1 and CDR2 are SGHAT and FQDESV (reference sequence). Here the CDR3 DNA reads TGTGCCAGCAGCTTACATGTGTACAATGAGCAGTTCTTC. Translation gives CASSLHVYNEQFF. The full variable domain, its missing parts supplied by reference TRBV11-1 and TRBJ2-1, is EAEVAQSPRYKITEKSQAVAFWCDPISGHATLYWYRQILGQGPELLVQFQDESVVDDSQLPKDRFSAERLKGVDSTLKIQPAELGDSAMYLCASSLHVYNEQFFGPGTRLTVL.

J is TRBJ2-1 and V is TRBV4-1; D call uncertain. The CDR3 runs to 15 residues. Per germline, CDR1 MGHRA and CDR2 YSYEKL. V shed 0 bases and J shed 8 bases, with 14 bases lying between them. CDR3 protein: CASSQEGWLRDEQFF. As DNA, the CDR3 is TGCGCCAGCAGCCAAGAGGGCTGGCTCCGCGATGAGCAGTTCTTC.

The chain is built from TRBV7-9 and TRBJ2-1; D call uncertain. This CDR3 has 13 amino acids. Trimming pared 5 bases from V and 8 bases from J, leaving 13 bases between. The V gene's germline CDR1 is SEHNR and CDR2 FQNEAQ (reference sequence). Here the CDR3 DNA reads TGTGCCAGCAGCCAAAGACGGGTCGATGAGCAGTTCTTC. Residues: CASSQRRVDEQFF.

This clone showed up just once. In DNA, the CDR3 is TGTGCCAGCAGTACCGGGACAGGGGGCGCGTATGGCACAGATACGCAGTATTTT. Its protein product is CASSTGTGGAYGTDTQYF. The chain uses TRBV25-1 and TRBJ2-3; 12 nucleotides line up with TRBD1. V lost 5 bases and J lost 1; bases outside the gene matches: 10. Germline CDR1 and CDR2: MGHDK and SYGVNS. The CDR3 contains 18 residues.

This clone was seen only once. The rearrangement links TRBV4-1 to TRBJ1-2, with 7 nucleotides matching TRBD1. The CDR3 runs 17 residues. V gave up 0 bases and J gave up 1 base; unmatched junction bases: 8. Germline-derived CDR1 and CDR2 are MGHRA and YSYEKL. The CDR3 sequence is CASSQDRGQAINYGYTF. Written as DNA, the CDR3 is TGCGCCAGCAGCCAAGATCGTGGACAGGCTATTAACTATGGCTACACCTTC.

The chain has TRBV5-1 and TRBJ2-7; no firm D call. Trimming stripped 2 bases from V and 7 bases from J, with 10 bases between. The CDR3 extends over 12 amino acids. Per the germline V gene, CDR1 is SGHRS and CDR2 is YFSETQ. The CDR3 nucleotides are TGCGCCAGCAGCTTAACCCTGGAGGAGCAGTACTTC. It is translated as CASSLTLEEQYF.

This clone was observed a handful of times. V is TRBV7-9 and J is TRBJ1-6; D is uncertain. The CDR3 runs 14 residues. Looked up from germline, CDR1 is SEHNR and CDR2 is FQNEAQ (reference sequence). Trimming pared 7 bases from V and 10 bases from J, leaving 17 bases between. CDR3 region: CASNDGSFGSPLHF. In nucleotides, the CDR3 is TGTGCCAGCAATGATGGCAGTTTTGGCTCACCCCTCCACTTT. Full variable domain (rest looked up from reference TRBV7-9 and TRBJ1-6): DTGVSQNPRHKITKRGQNVTFRCDPISEHNRLYWYRQTLGQGPEFLTYFQNEAQLEKSRLLSDRFSAERPKGSFSTLEIQRTEQGDSAMYLCASNDGSFGSPLHFGNGTRLTVT.